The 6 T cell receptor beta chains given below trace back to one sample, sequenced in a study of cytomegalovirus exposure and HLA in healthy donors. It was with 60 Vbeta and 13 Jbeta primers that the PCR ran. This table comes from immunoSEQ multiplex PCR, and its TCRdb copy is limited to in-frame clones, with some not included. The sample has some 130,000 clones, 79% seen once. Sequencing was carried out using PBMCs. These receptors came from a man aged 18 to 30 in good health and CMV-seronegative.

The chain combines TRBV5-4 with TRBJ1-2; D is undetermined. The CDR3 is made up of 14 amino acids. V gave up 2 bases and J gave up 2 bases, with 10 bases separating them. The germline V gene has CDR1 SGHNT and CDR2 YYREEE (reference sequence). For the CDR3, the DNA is TGTGCCAGCAGCTTCCAGACATCCAACTATGGCTACACCTTC. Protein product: CASSFQTSNYGYTF.

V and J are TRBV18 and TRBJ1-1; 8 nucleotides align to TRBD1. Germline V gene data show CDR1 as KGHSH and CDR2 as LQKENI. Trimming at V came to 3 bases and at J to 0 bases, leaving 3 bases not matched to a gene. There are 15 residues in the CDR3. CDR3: CASSPGQGMNTEAFF. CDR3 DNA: TGTGCCAGCTCACCTGGACAGGGCATGAACACTGAAGCTTTCTTT.

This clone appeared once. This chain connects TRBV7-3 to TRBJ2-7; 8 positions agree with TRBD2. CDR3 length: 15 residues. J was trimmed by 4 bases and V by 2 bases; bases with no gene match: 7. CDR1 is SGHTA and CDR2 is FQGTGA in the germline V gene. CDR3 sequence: CASSLSSGPQYEQYF. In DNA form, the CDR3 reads TGTGCCAGCAGCTTATCTAGCGGGCCCCAATACGAGCAGTACTTC.

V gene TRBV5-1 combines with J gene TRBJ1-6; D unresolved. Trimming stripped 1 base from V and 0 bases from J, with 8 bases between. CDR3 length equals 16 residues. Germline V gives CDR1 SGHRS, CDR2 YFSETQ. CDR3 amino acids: CASSLQKSSYNSPLHF. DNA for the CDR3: TGCGCCAGCAGCTTGCAGAAATCCTCCTATAATTCACCCCTCCACTTT.

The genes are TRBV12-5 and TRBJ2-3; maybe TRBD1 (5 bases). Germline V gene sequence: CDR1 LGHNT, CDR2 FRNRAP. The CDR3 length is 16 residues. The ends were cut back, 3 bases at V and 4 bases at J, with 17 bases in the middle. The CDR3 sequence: CASGFPKGKGSDTQYF. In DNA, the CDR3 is TGTGCTAGTGGTTTCCCCAAGGGGAAGGGGTCAGATACGCAGTATTTT.

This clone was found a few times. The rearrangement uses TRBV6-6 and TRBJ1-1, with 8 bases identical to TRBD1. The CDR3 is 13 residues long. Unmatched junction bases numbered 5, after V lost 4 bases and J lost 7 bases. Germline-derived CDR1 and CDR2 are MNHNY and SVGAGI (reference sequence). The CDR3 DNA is TGTGCCAGCAGTTCCCGACAGGGGATTGAAGCTTTCTTT. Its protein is CASSSRQGIEAFF.